This T cell receptor beta chain was captured by sequencing in a study of T-cell memory formation after mild COVID-19. Study in general: TCR clusters were mostly donor specific. Study conclusions and caveats: Balance between CD4 and CD8 was seen in clones contracting day 15 to 85, and a CD4+ lean was seen in later expanders. Some responding clones appeared in pre-infection memory, suggesting cross-reactive memory joined.

As regards this clonotype: What it recognizes is unknown.

This CDR3 region has 14 residues. The V gene's germline CDR1 is DFQATT and CDR2 SNEGSKA (reference sequence). Deletions cut 3 bases from V and 4 bases from J, with 15 bases between. Sample barcodes and UMIs were carried by the TCR alpha and TCR beta cDNA libraries that 5'RACE generated with constant-segment primers. TCRdb used MiXCR to reprocess the 5' RACE reads, holding one entry per CDR3 protein. The table lists over 150,000 distinct CDR3 sequences, 10% to 15% of them singletons. The rearrangement joins TRBV20-1 to TRBJ1-1; the D gene is possibly TRBD1 (6 bases). Specimen: PBMCs or a T cell subset sorted from them (not recorded which). The sequence derives from a man between 18 and 29 years old who had mild COVID-19 (a few samples of this study predate the infection). Cell type and time point are not known. CDR3 in amino acids: CSASLGAQSTEAFF. CDR3 coding DNA: TGCAGTGCTAGCTTGGGGGCGCAGAGCACTGAAGCTTTCTTT.